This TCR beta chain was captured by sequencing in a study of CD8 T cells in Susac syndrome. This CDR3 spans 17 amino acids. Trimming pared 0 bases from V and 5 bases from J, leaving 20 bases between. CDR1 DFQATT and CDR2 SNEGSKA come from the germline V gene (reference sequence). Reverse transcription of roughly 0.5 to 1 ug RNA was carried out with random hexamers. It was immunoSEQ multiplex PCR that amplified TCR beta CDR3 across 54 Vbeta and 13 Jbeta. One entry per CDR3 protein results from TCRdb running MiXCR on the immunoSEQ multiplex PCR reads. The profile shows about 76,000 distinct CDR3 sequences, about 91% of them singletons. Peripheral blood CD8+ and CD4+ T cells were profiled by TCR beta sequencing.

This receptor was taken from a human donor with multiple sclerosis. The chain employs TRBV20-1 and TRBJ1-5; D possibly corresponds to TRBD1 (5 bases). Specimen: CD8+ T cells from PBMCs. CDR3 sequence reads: CSARDPDRGGYHQPQHF. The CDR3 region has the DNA TGCAGTGCTAGAGATCCGGATAGGGGCGGGTACCATCAGCCCCAGCATTTT.